The rows below give T cell receptor beta chains drawn from one sample of a study of shared clonotypes between healthy human individuals. The assay was immunoSEQ multiplex PCR, and TCRdb's table has in-frame clones only and misses some. Counted here are about 980,000 clones, 76% occurring once; the ten biggest clones make up roughly 1.5%. Sequenced sample: memory CD4+ T cells sorted from blood. These receptors were taken from a man aged 18 to 35 in good health. CDR3s leave out the opening cysteine and the closing phenylalanine or tryptophan. D genes are given only for firm matches.

TRBV4-1	-	TRBJ1-2	ASSQSGVYGYT
TRBV5-6	-	TRBJ1-3	ASSLEQTGNTIY
TRBV19	-	TRBJ2-2	ASTQVGDTGELF
TRBV6-5	-	TRBJ1-1	ASSVGRTEAF
TRBV5-1	-	TRBJ2-5	ASSLDPGIQETQY
TRBV5-1	-	TRBJ2-2	ASSLGGTDTGELF
TRBV6-5	-	TRBJ1-5	ASSSGVGVQPQH
TRBV4-1	-	TRBJ2-7	ASSQGEVGTYEQY
TRBV7-6	-	TRBJ2-7	ASSLSTGRAYEQY
TRBV4-1	TRBD2	TRBJ2-7	ASSPGGEQY
TRBV27	-	TRBJ2-5	ASSDWGVPKETQY
TRBV4-2	-	TRBJ1-4	ASSDSGTLEKLF
TRBV18	-	TRBJ2-2	ASSPQGRGPTGELF
TRBV7-3	-	TRBJ2-2	ASSSGMELF
TRBV6-1	-	TRBJ1-2	ASSTRFYGYT
TRBV5-4	TRBD1	TRBJ1-3	ASSFNTGASGNTIY
TRBV6-5	TRBD1	TRBJ2-3	ASSKGTGLTDTQY
TRBV5-4	-	TRBJ2-1	ASSSLEPGANEQF
TRBV5-1	-	TRBJ1-1	ASSSRGNTEAF
TRBV7-8	TRBD1	TRBJ1-4	ASSLDWDRGNEKLF
TRBV10-3	-	TRBJ1-1	AISETGMAEAF
TRBV6-6	-	TRBJ2-1	ASFSAGSSYNEQF
TRBV29-1	-	TRBJ2-1	SGDGMYNEQF
TRBV19	-	TRBJ2-7	ASSPSGGVYEQY
TRBV2	TRBD2	TRBJ2-2	ASSDLGTRFGELF
TRBV30	-	TRBJ1-6	AWSDTSPLH
TRBV5-1	-	TRBJ1-1	ASSRGENTEAF
TRBV5-8	-	TRBJ1-5	ASSSGTGLYQPQH
TRBV7-2	-	TRBJ1-6	ASSLVAGGLRTDSPLH
TRBV5-4	-	TRBJ2-5	ASSLLWPADPSQETQY
TRBV6-5	TRBD1	TRBJ2-3	ASSDQSLGTGKY
TRBV5-4	TRBD2	TRBJ2-3	ASSLRLAGSTDTQY
TRBV28	-	TRBJ1-2	ASSLTTGFYGYT
TRBV25-1	TRBD1	TRBJ1-2	ASRRTGGRYGYT
TRBV11-2	-	TRBJ2-3	ASSRRDLKDTQY
TRBV30	-	TRBJ1-6	ACTTNSPLH
TRBV5-6	-	TRBJ2-3	ASSSYGQRWGRSTDTQY
TRBV7-2	TRBD2	TRBJ2-7	ASSTQAGIGYEQY
TRBV14	TRBD2	TRBJ2-7	ASSQDGGLVSEQY
TRBV10-3	TRBD2	TRBJ2-3	AISGREGDTQY
TRBV18	TRBD2	TRBJ2-3	ASSPQRLAGEDTQY